A selection of T cell receptor beta chains follows, all from one sample in a study of CD8 T cells in ankylosing spondylitis. TCRdb analysed the 5' RACE reads with MiXCR anew, one entry per CDR3 protein. The sample consists of roughly 160,000 distinct CDR3 sequences, around a tenth of them appearing once. Sequenced material: blood, either unsorted or a sorted T cell fraction (not recorded which). Every receptor here comes from a male donor with ankylosing spondylitis or in good health (not recorded which). CDR3s include the opening cysteine and the closing phenylalanine or tryptophan. A D gene is named only where the DNA matches it firmly. Clone size is stated in some rows and not others, as once, few, many or a class when expanded.

size: many; D: TRBD2; J: TRBJ2-2; V: TRBV7-9; DNA: TGTGCCAGCATTCTAGCGGGACTACTCACCGGGGAGCTGTTTTTT; CDR3: CASILAGLLTGELFF
size: few; D: NA; J: TRBJ2-1; V: TRBV12-3/TRBV12-4; DNA: TGTGCCAGCAGCTCCACATGGGATGAGCAGTTCTTC; CDR3: CASSSTWDEQFF
size: many; D: TRBD1; J: TRBJ1-1; V: TRBV19; DNA: TGTGCCAGTAGGCTCGATACAGGGGGCAACACTGAAGCTTTCTTT; CDR3: CASRLDTGGNTEAFF
size: NA; D: TRBD2; J: TRBJ2-5; V: TRBV7-7; DNA: TGTGCCAGCAGCTTAGGGCTAGCGGGAGCCCAAGCGACCCAGTACTTC; CDR3: CASSLGLAGAQATQYF
size: NA; D: NA; J: TRBJ2-3; V: TRBV30; DNA: TGTGCCTGGAGTGGGGGGTACAGGGAACGGGATACGCAGTATTTT; CDR3: CAWSGGYRERDTQYF
size: NA; D: NA; J: TRBJ2-3; V: TRBV7-8; DNA: TGTGCCAGCAGCCCACGACTAGGGGATACGCAGTATTTT; CDR3: CASSPRLGDTQYF
size: many; D: TRBD1; J: TRBJ1-2; V: TRBV5-6; DNA: TGTGCCAGCAGCCCGGTAGGACAGGTCGGCTACACCTTC; CDR3: CASSPVGQVGYTF
size: many; D: NA; J: TRBJ1-2; V: TRBV9; DNA: TGTGCCAGCAGCGTAGTCGGGGTTGGCTACACCTTC; CDR3: CASSVVGVGYTF
size: many; D: NA; J: TRBJ2-1; V: TRBV29-1; DNA: TGCAGCGTTTTGACAGGCAGCTCCTACAATGAGCAGTTCTTC; CDR3: CSVLTGSSYNEQFF
size: NA; D: NA; J: TRBJ2-7; V: TRBV2; DNA: TGTGCCAGCAGTGAAGGACTAGAAACCGAGCAGTACTTC; CDR3: CASSEGLETEQYF
size: many; D: TRBD2; J: TRBJ2-7; V: TRBV3-1; DNA: TGTGCCAGCAGCCAGCGGGGACTAGCGTTTACCTACGAGCAGTACTTC; CDR3: CASSQRGLAFTYEQYF
size: NA; D: NA; J: TRBJ2-1; V: TRBV12-3/TRBV12-4; DNA: TGTGCCAGCAGTTATTGGGGGGCCCGCGGTGGTGAGCAGTTCTTC; CDR3: CASSYWGARGGEQFF
size: NA; D: TRBD1; J: TRBJ1-5; V: TRBV20-1; DNA: TGCAGTGCTGGCAACAGGGGGCTTGGGAGCAATCAGCCCCAGCATTTT; CDR3: CSAGNRGLGSNQPQHF
size: few; D: TRBD2; J: TRBJ2-7; V: TRBV9; DNA: TGTGCCAGCAGCTACCGGACTAGCGCCACCGGCGAGCAGTACTTC; CDR3: CASSYRTSATGEQYF
size: NA; D: TRBD1; J: TRBJ2-1; V: TRBV7-8; DNA: TGTACCAGCAGCTTAACCGGGACAGGGTTGTACAATGAGCAGTTCTTC; CDR3: CTSSLTGTGLYNEQFF
size: few; D: TRBD1; J: TRBJ1-2; V: TRBV11-3; DNA: TGTGCCAGCAGCTTACTGGGCAGGGGGCGCGTCTATGGCTACACCTTC; CDR3: CASSLLGRGRVYGYTF
size: few; D: NA; J: TRBJ2-3; V: TRBV10-2; DNA: TGCGCCAGCACCGAGGGCGATACGCAGTATTTT; CDR3: CASTEGDTQYF
size: many; D: NA; J: TRBJ1-6; V: TRBV4-3; DNA: TGCGCCAGCAGCCAAGAAACGGATTCACCCCTCCACTTT; CDR3: CASSQETDSPLHF
size: NA; D: NA; J: TRBJ1-1; V: TRBV11-2; DNA: TGTGCCAGCAGCTTGGGGTCTTCTGGGGCTTTCTTT; CDR3: CASSLGSSGAFF
size: many; D: NA; J: TRBJ2-3; V: TRBV19; DNA: TGTGCCAGTAGTATGTTTGAAGGGCCCACAGATACGCAGTATTTT; CDR3: CASSMFEGPTDTQYF
size: NA; D: NA; J: TRBJ2-7; V: TRBV6-1; DNA: TGTGCCAGCAGTGCCATCTCGGGGGTAAGCGAGCAGTACTTC; CDR3: CASSAISGVSEQYF
size: few; D: TRBD2; J: TRBJ2-7; V: TRBV5-1; DNA: TGCGCCAGCAGCTTACATCCGGGACTCGGGGAGGGCTACGAGCAGTACTTC; CDR3: CASSLHPGLGEGYEQYF
size: many; D: NA; J: TRBJ2-7; V: TRBV10-3; DNA: TGTGCCATCAGCCCTCATTTCGGTGAGCAGTACTTC; CDR3: CAISPHFGEQYF
size: many; D: TRBD2; J: TRBJ2-3; V: TRBV20-1; DNA: TGCAGTGCCGCCAGCGGACTAGCGGAGTACACAGATACGCAGTATTTT; CDR3: CSAASGLAEYTDTQYF
size: many; D: TRBD2; J: TRBJ2-7; V: TRBV11-3; DNA: TGTGCCAGCAGCTTAGGGCTAGCGGAGAACTACGAGCAGTACTTC; CDR3: CASSLGLAENYEQYF
size: NA; D: TRBD2; J: TRBJ2-7; V: TRBV7-2; DNA: TGTGCCAGCAGCTGGACTAGCGGGAGCGGCTCCTACGAGCAGTACTTC; CDR3: CASSWTSGSGSYEQYF
size: many; D: NA; J: TRBJ2-7; V: TRBV27; DNA: TGTGCCAGCAGTTTACCTTTGGGCGAGCAGTACTTC; CDR3: CASSLPLGEQYF
size: few; D: TRBD1; J: TRBJ2-5; V: TRBV5-1; DNA: TGCGCCAGCAGACCCCCGGGACAGCAAGAGACCCAGTACTTC; CDR3: CASRPPGQQETQYF
size: many; D: NA; J: TRBJ2-6; V: TRBV12-3/TRBV12-4; DNA: TGTGCCAGCAGTTTAGAAACAGGGTCAGGGGCCAACGTCCTGACTTTC; CDR3: CASSLETGSGANVLTF
size: many; D: TRBD2; J: TRBJ2-3; V: TRBV5-1; DNA: TGCGCCAGCAAGGAGCGGGAGGTTTCGGGAGATACGCAGTATTTT; CDR3: CASKEREVSGDTQYF
size: many; D: NA; J: TRBJ2-7; V: TRBV19; DNA: TGTGCCAGTAGTGCCCCGGCGGCCCCGGGGTTCAGGCAGTACTTC; CDR3: CASSAPAAPGFRQYF
size: many; D: TRBD2; J: TRBJ2-2; V: TRBV5-1; DNA: TGCGCCAGCAGCCCTCTAGCGGACCTCACCACCGGGGAGCTGTTTTTT; CDR3: CASSPLADLTTGELFF
size: NA; D: NA; J: TRBJ2-7; V: TRBV6-5; DNA: TGTGCCAGCAGTTACTCGGGTCAGCTTCGCGAGCAGTACTTC; CDR3: CASSYSGQLREQYF
size: many; D: NA; J: TRBJ2-5; V: TRBV20-1; DNA: TGCAGTGCTAGGACTTCCGAGACCCAGTACTTC; CDR3: CSARTSETQYF
size: few; D: TRBD2; J: TRBJ2-3; V: TRBV7-8; DNA: TGTGCCAGCAGCTTTCGGGACTACACAGATACGCAGTATTTT; CDR3: CASSFRDYTDTQYF
size: many; D: NA; J: TRBJ2-7; V: TRBV7-8; DNA: TGTGCCAGCAGCTTGGGTTTAAACGACGAGCAGTACTTC; CDR3: CASSLGLNDEQYF
size: few; D: NA; J: TRBJ2-7; V: TRBV5-6; DNA: TGTGCCAGCAGCCGCCCTGACAGCCTAGGAGGGGGGTACGAGCAGTACTTC; CDR3: CASSRPDSLGGGYEQYF
size: many; D: TRBD2; J: TRBJ2-5; V: TRBV12-3/TRBV12-4; DNA: TGTGCCAGCAGTTTAGTTTCACCTAGCGGGTACCAAGAGACCCAGTACTTC; CDR3: CASSLVSPSGYQETQYF
size: many; D: NA; J: TRBJ1-5; V: TRBV28; DNA: TGTGCCAGCAGTTTAATTGGACGAGGCAATCAGCCCCAGCATTTT; CDR3: CASSLIGRGNQPQHF
size: many; D: NA; J: TRBJ1-2; V: TRBV12-3/TRBV12-4; DNA: TGTGCCAGCAGTCTCGCCAGGGTAGCTAACTATGGCTACACCTTC; CDR3: CASSLARVANYGYTF
size: many; D: NA; J: TRBJ2-3; V: TRBV18; DNA: TGTGCCAGCTCACCACCGGGGGCAGATACGCAGTATTTT; CDR3: CASSPPGADTQYF
size: few; D: NA; J: TRBJ2-6; V: TRBV29-1; DNA: TGCAGCGTTGAAGGAGGGGTTGGGGCCAACGTCCTGACTTTC; CDR3: CSVEGGVGANVLTF
size: many; D: TRBD2; J: TRBJ2-3; V: TRBV24-1; DNA: TGTGCCACCAGCCCGGGACTAGCGAACACAGATACGCAGTATTTT; CDR3: CATSPGLANTDTQYF
size: NA; D: TRBD2; J: TRBJ2-3; V: TRBV28; DNA: TGTGCCAGCAGTACACGCCTCCCAGGGACTAGGGCTAGCACAGATACGCAGTATTTT; CDR3: CASSTRLPGTRASTDTQYF
size: NA; D: NA; J: TRBJ1-2; V: TRBV7-8; DNA: TGTGCCAGCAGCTTATCTGGGGCCAACTATGGCTACACCTTC; CDR3: CASSLSGANYGYTF
size: NA; D: NA; J: TRBJ2-4; V: TRBV12-3/TRBV12-4; DNA: TGTGCCAGCAGGACAACGGGGAAAAAAAACATTCAGTACTTC; CDR3: CASRTTGKKNIQYF
size: NA; D: NA; J: TRBJ2-2; V: TRBV2; DNA: TGTGCCAGCAGTGTGTCTATGCCTCGGATGGCCGGGGAGCTGTTTTTT; CDR3: CASSVSMPRMAGELFF
size: few; D: TRBD1; J: TRBJ2-7; V: TRBV2; DNA: TGTGCCAGCAGTGGACAGGGGAACTACGAGCAGTACTTC; CDR3: CASSGQGNYEQYF
size: many; D: TRBD2; J: TRBJ2-3; V: TRBV12-3/TRBV12-4; DNA: TGTGCCAGCAGCGGGGGGGCCCTCCGGGATACGCAGTATTTT; CDR3: CASSGGALRDTQYF
size: NA; D: NA; J: TRBJ1-6; V: TRBV6-5; DNA: TGTGCCAGCACCTTACTTGGCGGCCATGATAATTCACCCCTCCACTTT; CDR3: CASTLLGGHDNSPLHF